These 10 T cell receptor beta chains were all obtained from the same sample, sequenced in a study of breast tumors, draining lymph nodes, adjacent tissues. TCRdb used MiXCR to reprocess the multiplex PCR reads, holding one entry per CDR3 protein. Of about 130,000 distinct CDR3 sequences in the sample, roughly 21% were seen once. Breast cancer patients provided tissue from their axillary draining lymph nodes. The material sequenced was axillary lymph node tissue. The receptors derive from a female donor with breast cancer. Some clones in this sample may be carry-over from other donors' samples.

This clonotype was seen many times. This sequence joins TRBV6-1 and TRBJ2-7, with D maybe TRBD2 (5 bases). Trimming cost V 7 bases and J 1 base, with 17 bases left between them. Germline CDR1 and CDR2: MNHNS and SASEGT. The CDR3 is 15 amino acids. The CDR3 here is CASKISSGASYEQYF. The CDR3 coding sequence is TGTGCCAGCAAAATCTCCAGCGGCGCATCCTACGAGCAGTACTTC.

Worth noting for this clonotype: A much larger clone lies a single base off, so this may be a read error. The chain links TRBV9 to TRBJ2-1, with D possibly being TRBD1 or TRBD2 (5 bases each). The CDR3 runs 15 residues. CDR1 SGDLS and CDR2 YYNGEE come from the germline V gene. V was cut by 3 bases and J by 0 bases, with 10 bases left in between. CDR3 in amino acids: CASSGDPSSYNEQFF. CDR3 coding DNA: TGTGCCAGCAGCGGGGACCCCAGCTCCTACAATGAGCAGTTCTTC. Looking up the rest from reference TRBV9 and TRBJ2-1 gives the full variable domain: DSGVTQTPKHLITATGQRVTLRCSPRSGDLSVYWYQQSLDQGLQFLIQYYNGEERAKGNILERFSAQQFPDLHSELNLSSLELGDSALYFCASSGDPSSYNEQFFGPGTRLTVL.

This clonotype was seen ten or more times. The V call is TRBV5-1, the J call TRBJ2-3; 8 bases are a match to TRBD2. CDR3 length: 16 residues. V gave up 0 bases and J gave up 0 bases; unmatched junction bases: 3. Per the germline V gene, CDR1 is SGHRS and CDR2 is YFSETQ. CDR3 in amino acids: CASSLGLAGSTDTQYF. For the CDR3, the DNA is TGCGCCAGCAGCTTGGGGTTAGCGGGAAGCACAGATACGCAGTATTTT. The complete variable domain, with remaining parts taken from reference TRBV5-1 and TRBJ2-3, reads KAGVTQTPRYLIKTRGQQVTLSCSPISGHRSVSWYQQTPGQGLQFLFEYFSETQRNKGNFPGRFSGRQFSNSRSEMNVSTLELGDSALYLCASSLGLAGSTDTQYFGPGTRLTVL.

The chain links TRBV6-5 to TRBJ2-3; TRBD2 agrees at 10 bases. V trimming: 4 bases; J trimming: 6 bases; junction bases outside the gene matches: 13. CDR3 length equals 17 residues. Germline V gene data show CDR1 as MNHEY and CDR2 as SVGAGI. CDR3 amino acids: CASSSLPSGRAWDTQYF. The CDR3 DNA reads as TGTGCCAGCAGTTCCCTCCCCAGCGGGAGGGCCTGGGATACGCAGTATTTT.

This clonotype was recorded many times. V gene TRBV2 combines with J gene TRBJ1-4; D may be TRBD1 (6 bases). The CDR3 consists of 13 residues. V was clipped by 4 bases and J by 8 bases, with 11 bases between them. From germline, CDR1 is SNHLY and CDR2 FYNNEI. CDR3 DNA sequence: TGTGCCAGCAGTGGGGGGCCCCACGAAAAACTGTTTTTT. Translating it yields CASSGGPHEKLFF.

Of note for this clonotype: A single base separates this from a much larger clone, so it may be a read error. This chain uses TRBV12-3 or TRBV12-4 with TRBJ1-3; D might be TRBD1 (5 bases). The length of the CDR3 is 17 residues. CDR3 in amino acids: CVSSTQRPEGLKTTIYF. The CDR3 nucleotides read TGTGTCAGCAGTACCCAACGCCCGGAGGGGCTTAAAACCACCATATATTTT.

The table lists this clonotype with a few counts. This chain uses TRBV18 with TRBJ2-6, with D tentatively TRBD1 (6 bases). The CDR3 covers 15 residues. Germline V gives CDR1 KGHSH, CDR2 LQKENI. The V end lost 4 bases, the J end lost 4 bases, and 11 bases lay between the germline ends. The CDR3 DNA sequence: TGTGCCAGCTCACTTACAGGGCCCGGGGCCAACGTCCTGACTTTC. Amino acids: CASSLTGPGANVLTF.

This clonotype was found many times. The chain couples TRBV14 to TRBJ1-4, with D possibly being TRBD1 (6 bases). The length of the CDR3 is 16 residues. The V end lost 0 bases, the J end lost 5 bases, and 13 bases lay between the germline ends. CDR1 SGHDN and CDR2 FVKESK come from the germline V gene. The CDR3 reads CASSQDLPGHNEKLFF. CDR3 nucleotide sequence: TGTGCCAGCAGCCAAGATCTGCCGGGACACAATGAAAAACTGTTTTTT.

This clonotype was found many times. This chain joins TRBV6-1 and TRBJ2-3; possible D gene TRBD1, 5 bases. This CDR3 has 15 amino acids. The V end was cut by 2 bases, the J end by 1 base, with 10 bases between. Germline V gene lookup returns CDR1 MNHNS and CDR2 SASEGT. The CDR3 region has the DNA TGTGCCAGCAGTGAACAGGGAATGGGCACAGATACGCAGTATTTT. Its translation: CASSEQGMGTDTQYF.

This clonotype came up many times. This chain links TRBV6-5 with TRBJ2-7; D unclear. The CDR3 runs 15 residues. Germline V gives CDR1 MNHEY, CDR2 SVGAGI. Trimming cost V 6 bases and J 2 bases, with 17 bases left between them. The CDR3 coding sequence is TGTGCCAGCAGGCGACAAGAGGACCGGGCCTACGAGCAGTACTTC. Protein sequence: CASRRQEDRAYEQYF.